The 25 T cell receptor beta chains listed next were all sequenced from one sample in a study of blood T cell repertoires in COVID-19. This table comes from immunoSEQ multiplex PCR, and its TCRdb copy is limited to in-frame clones, with some not included. This sample has about 98,000 clones, with around 80% found just once. Sequencing was done on a sample of peripheral blood. The receptor source for this set is a man aged 55 to 70 with acute or convalescent COVID-19.

Only one count was recorded for this clone. The chain carries TRBV18 and TRBJ2-1; D perhaps matches TRBD2 (7 bases). CDR3 length: 17 residues. Germline assignment: CDR1 KGHSH and CDR2 LQKENI. V was cut by 1 base and J by 0 bases, with 13 bases left in between. The CDR3 nucleotides are TGTGCCAGCTCACCACGGGGGGGCCCGAGCTCCTACAATGAGCAGTTCTTC. Its protein product is CASSPRGGPSSYNEQFF.

At least ten counts were recorded for this clone. This sequence joins TRBV5-1 and TRBJ2-7; D unresolved. V lost 0 bases and J lost 5, with 3 bases in between. The CDR3 spans 11 residues. Germline lookup yields CDR1 SGHRS and CDR2 YFSETQ. Here the CDR3 DNA reads TGCGCCAGCAGCTTGGACAACGAGCAGTACGTC. This codes for CASSLDNEQYV.

The chain employs TRBV6-5 and TRBJ2-2; D is possibly TRBD1 (6 bases). Trimming removed 4 bases at V and 5 bases at J, with 14 bases between. The CDR3 spans 15 residues. Germline values: CDR1 MNHEY, CDR2 SVGAGI. This CDR3 reads CASSLETGRTGELFF. CDR3 bases: TGTGCCAGCAGTTTGGAAACAGGGCGGACCGGGGAGCTGTTTTTT.

The table lists this clone with a count of one. The J gene is TRBJ1-2, the V gene TRBV11-3, with D possibly matching TRBD1 (6 bases). The ends were cut back, 5 bases at V and 6 bases at J, with 16 bases in the middle. The CDR3 totals 14 residues. CDR1 is SGHNT, CDR2 YENEEA, per germline. The CDR3 region has the DNA TGTGCCAGCAGCACCCGGGGGGGGGCTAATGGCTACACCTTC. Protein product: CASSTRGGANGYTF.

The rearrangement links TRBV5-1 to TRBJ1-1; TRBD1 aligns across 8 bases. This CDR3 spans 15 amino acids. Germline V gives CDR1 SGHRS, CDR2 YFSETQ. Germline trimming cut 4 bases from V and 8 bases from J; bases unmatched to any gene: 13. The CDR3 nucleotides are TGCGCCAGCAGCATAGGGGGCGGTCGACAGGGGGAAGCTTTCTTT. This codes for CASSIGGGRQGEAFF.

This chain connects TRBV28 to TRBJ2-7; 7 bases map to TRBD1. J lost 3 bases, V lost 4 bases, and 6 bases had no gene match. The CDR3 covers 14 residues. The germline CDR1 and CDR2 sequences are MDHEN and SYDVKM. The CDR3 nucleotides are TGTGCCAGCAGTTCCCGACAGGGCCTCTACGAGCAGTACGTC. Its translation: CASSSRQGLYEQYV.

This clone appeared once. This chain uses TRBV11-2 with TRBJ2-3, with 8 bases aligning to TRBD2. Germline V gives CDR1 SGHAT, CDR2 FQNNGV. The CDR3 extends over 16 amino acids. The V segment lost 6 bases and the J segment 4 bases; nucleotides outside the gene matches: 12. CDR3 nucleotides: TGTGCCAGCAGGCCGGGTAGCGGGATTTGGGCAGATACGCAGTATTTT. It translates to CASRPGSGIWADTQYF.

This chain connects TRBV6-2 or TRBV6-3 to TRBJ2-7; maybe TRBD1 (6 bases). The CDR3 is made up of 13 amino acids. CDR1 MNHEY and CDR2 SVGEGT come from the germline V gene. V was cut by 0 bases and J by 6 bases, with 9 bases left in between. The CDR3 DNA reads as TGTGCCAGCAGTTACTCGACAGGATTCGAGCAGTACGTC. Translation gives CASSYSTGFEQYV.

The V gene is TRBV5-6, the J gene TRBJ2-2, with 7 bases aligning to TRBD2. The CDR3 spans 14 residues. Germline CDR1 reads SGHDT; CDR2 reads YYEEEE. The trim removed 7 bases at V and 5 bases at J, leaving 8 bases unmatched. CDR3 nucleotide sequence: TGTGCCAGCGCCTTGAGACTAGCAACCGGGGAGCTGTTTTTT. Translated: CASALRLATGELFF.

In its sample, this clone was seen a few times. This rearrangement joins TRBV5-6 to TRBJ2-7; 11 bases map to TRBD2. V shed 4 bases, J shed 4 bases, and the junction held 4 bases outside the gene matches. This CDR3 spans 14 amino acids. CDR1 SGHDT and CDR2 YYEEEE come from the germline V gene. CDR3 nucleotide sequence: TGTGCCAGCAGCAAATTAGCGGGAGGGTACGAGCAGTACGTC. It encodes CASSKLAGGYEQYV.

The chain carries TRBV13 and TRBJ2-6, with D maybe TRBD1 (5 bases). V lost 0 bases, J lost 0 bases, and 6 bases lay in between. This CDR3 contains 16 residues. In germline, CDR1 is PRHDT, CDR2 FYEKMQ (reference sequence). The CDR3 bases are TGTGCCAGCAGCTTAGGGACAGTCTCTGGGGCCAACGTCCTGACTTTC. It translates to CASSLGTVSGANVLTF.

This chain links TRBV3-1 (or the pseudogene TRBV3-2) with TRBJ2-2, with 7 bases that match TRBD1. J was trimmed by 3 bases and V by 3 bases; bases with no gene match: 4. The CDR3 is 15 amino acids. Per germline, CDR1 LGHDT and CDR2 YNNKEL (reference sequence). In DNA, the CDR3 is TGTGCCAGCAGCCAGACCGGGACAGACACCGGGGAGCTGTTTTTT. Its translation: CASSQTGTDTGELFF.

The V call is TRBV29-1, the J call TRBJ1-4, with 8 bases that match TRBD1. The germline V gene encodes CDR1 SQVTM and CDR2 ANQGSEA. V was pared by 7 bases and J by 10 bases, with 8 bases of the junction left unmatched. The CDR3 is 12 amino acids. This CDR3 reads CSAQNGQGKLFF. CDR3 bases: TGCAGCGCTCAAAACGGACAGGGAAAACTGTTTTTT.

The chain couples TRBV7-2 to TRBJ2-2; D remains unclear. CDR3 length equals 15 residues. Germline V lookup: CDR1 SGHTA, CDR2 FQGNSA. With 5 bases removed from V and 2 bases from J, the gap between germline ends came to 12 bases. The chain's CDR3 is CASSPSSGNTGELFF. The CDR3 bases are TGTGCCAGCAGCCCATCTAGTGGAAACACCGGGGAGCTGTTTTTT.

This chain links TRBV10-3 with TRBJ2-7, with D perhaps matching TRBD1 (6 bases). V was pared by 5 bases and J by 4 bases, with 9 bases between. The CDR3 spans 12 residues. Germline V gene sequence: CDR1 ENHRY, CDR2 SYGVKD. The CDR3 bases are TGTGCCATCAGTCAGGACAGTTACGAGCAGTACTTC. Protein sequence: CAISQDSYEQYF.

This chain uses TRBV5-1 with TRBJ2-7, with 10 positions matching TRBD1. CDR3 length: 14 amino acids. Germline CDR1 reads SGHRS; CDR2 reads YFSETQ. Trimming at V came to 0 bases and at J to 6 bases, leaving 3 bases not matched to a gene. As DNA, the CDR3 is TGCGCCAGCAGCTTGGTGGGACAGGGGAGCGAGCAGTACTTC. It codes for CASSLVGQGSEQYF.

The chain carries TRBV9 and TRBJ2-3; the D gene is possibly TRBD2 (7 bases). The germline CDR1 and CDR2 sequences are SGDLS and YYNGEE. Trimming took 4 bases from V and 7 from J, leaving 25 bases between them. This CDR3 region has 17 residues. The CDR3 here is CASSQTGRDIATYTQYF. CDR3 DNA: TGTGCCAGCAGCCAAACTGGGAGGGACATCGCTACGTATACGCAGTATTTT.

A remark on this clone: A read error may produce the germline difference seen at one junction end. The chain carries TRBV7-7 and TRBJ2-3, with TRBD2 matching 8 bases. This CDR3 comprises 16 residues. Germline CDR1 SSHAT, CDR2 FNYEAQ (reference sequence). The DNA of the CDR3 is TGTGCTAGCAGCTTAAATGGGGCGGGGGGAACAGATACGCAGTATTTT. It encodes CASSLNGAGGTDTQYF. The full variable domain, completed using reference TRBV7-7 and TRBJ2-3, is GAGVSQSPRYKVTKRGQDVTLRCDPISSHATLYWYQQALGQGPEFLTYFNYEAQPDKSGLPSDRFSAERPEGSISTLTIQRTEQRDSAMYRCASSLNGAGGTDTQYFGPGTRLTVL.

The chain employs TRBV7-9 and TRBJ2-3; D remains unclear. With 5 bases removed from V and 6 bases from J, the gap between germline ends came to 12 bases. The CDR3 is 13 amino acids. CDR1 is SEHNR, CDR2 FQNEAQ, per germline (reference sequence). The CDR3 loop is CASSPNAEDTQYF. The DNA of the CDR3 is TGTGCCAGCAGCCCGAACGCGGAGGATACGCAGTATTTT.

The rearrangement joins TRBV5-1 to TRBJ2-1; TRBD1 is a possible D gene (6 bases). The germline V gene has CDR1 SGHRS and CDR2 YFSETQ. The V end lost 4 bases, the J end lost 8 bases, and 13 bases lay between the germline ends. The CDR3 contains 13 residues. CDR3 bases: TGCGCCAGCAGCCCGCAGGGGCGCGATGAGCAGTTCTTC. It is translated as CASSPQGRDEQFF.

V and J are TRBV25-1 and TRBJ1-2; D unresolved. Germline values: CDR1 MGHDK, CDR2 SYGVNS. V was cut by 10 bases and J by 2 bases, with 11 bases left in between. This CDR3 has 12 residues. CDR3 DNA: TGTGCCACGCTATGGAGCAACTATGGCTACACCTTC. It translates to CATLWSNYGYTF.

This sequence joins TRBV2 and TRBJ1-2, with TRBD1 matching 9 bases. V lost 4 bases, J lost 4 bases, and 4 bases stayed unmatched. This CDR3 is built from 14 residues. Germline V gene data show CDR1 as SNHLY and CDR2 as FYNNEI. CDR3 DNA sequence: TGTGCCAGCAGTGCCACAGGGGGCGGCTATGGCTACACCTTC. Translating it yields CASSATGGGYGYTF. Looking up the rest from reference TRBV2 and TRBJ1-2 gives the full variable domain: EPEVTQTPSHQVTQMGQEVILRCVPISNHLYFYWYRQILGQKVEFLVSFYNNEISEKSEIFDDQFSVERPDGSNFTLKIRSTKLEDSAMYFCASSATGGGYGYTFGSGTRLTVV.

This chain uses TRBV15 with TRBJ1-1; TRBD1 is a possible D gene (5 bases). This CDR3 is 16 amino acids long. CDR1 and CDR2 (germline): LNHNV, YYDKDF (reference sequence). V was pared by 5 bases and J by 3 bases, with 19 bases between. The CDR3, as DNA: TGTGCCACCAGCCCAAAAACCCGAACAGGTGACACTGAAGCTTTCTTT. Amino acids: CATSPKTRTGDTEAFF.

The V and J genes are TRBV11-2 and TRBJ1-1; 9 bases are a match to TRBD1. After removal of 2 bases from V and 1 base from J, the junction contained 14 bases not matched to a gene. The germline V gene encodes CDR1 SGHAT and CDR2 FQNNGV. This CDR3 region has 19 residues. This CDR3 reads CASSLWGQGFLEANTEAFF. In DNA form, the CDR3 reads TGTGCCAGCAGCTTATGGGGACAGGGATTTCTAGAGGCGAACACTGAAGCTTTCTTT.

V usage is TRBV5-4 and J usage is TRBJ2-1; 9 positions match TRBD2. This CDR3 spans 12 amino acids. Germline V gene sequence: CDR1 SGHNT, CDR2 YYREEE (reference sequence). V trimming: 3 bases; J trimming: 10 bases; junction bases outside the gene matches: 2. CDR3 nucleotide sequence: TGTGCCAGCAGCTCCCTAGCGGGGGAGCAGTTCTTC. Protein sequence: CASSSLAGEQFF.